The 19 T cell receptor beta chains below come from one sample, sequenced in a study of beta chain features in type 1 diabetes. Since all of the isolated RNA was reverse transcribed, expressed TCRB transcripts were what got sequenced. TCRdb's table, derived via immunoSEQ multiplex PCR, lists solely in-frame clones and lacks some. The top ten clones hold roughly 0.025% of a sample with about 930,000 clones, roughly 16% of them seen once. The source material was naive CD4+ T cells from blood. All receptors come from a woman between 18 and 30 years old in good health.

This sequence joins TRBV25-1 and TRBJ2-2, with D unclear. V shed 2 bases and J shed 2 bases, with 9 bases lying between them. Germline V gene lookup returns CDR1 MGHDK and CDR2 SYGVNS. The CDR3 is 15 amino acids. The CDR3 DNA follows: TGTGCCAGCAGTGAAGCTCGCTCCAACACCGGGGAGCTGTTTTTT. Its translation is CASSEARSNTGELFF.

CDR3: CASSIGTGNGYTF. In nucleotides, the CDR3 is TGTGCCAGTAGTATAGGGACAGGCAATGGCTACACCTTC. The chain has TRBV19 and TRBJ1-2; 7 nucleotides line up with TRBD1. The CDR3 runs to 13 residues. J gave up 6 bases and V 1 base, and 2 bases lay outside the gene matches. Germline assignment: CDR1 LNHDA and CDR2 SQIVND (reference sequence). Using reference TRBV19 and TRBJ1-2 for the parts outside the CDR3, the full variable domain is DGGITQSPKYLFRKEGQNVTLSCEQNLNHDAMYWYRQDPGQGLRLIYYSQIVNDFQKGDIAEGYSVSREKKESFPLTVTSAQKNPTAFYLCASSIGTGNGYTFGSGTRLTVV.

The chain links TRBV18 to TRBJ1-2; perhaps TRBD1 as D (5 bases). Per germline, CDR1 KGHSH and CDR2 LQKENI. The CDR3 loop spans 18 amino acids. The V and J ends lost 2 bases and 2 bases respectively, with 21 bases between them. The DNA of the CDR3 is TGTGCCAGCTCACCAGCCTTTTCCCCGGGAGGGACCAACTATGGCTACACCTTC. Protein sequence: CASSPAFSPGGTNYGYTF.

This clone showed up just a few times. The CDR3 protein is CASSSPGLESYEQYF. As DNA, the CDR3 is TGTGCCAGCAGTTCACCGGGACTCGAATCCTACGAGCAGTACTTC. The V call is TRBV28, the J call TRBJ2-7; maybe TRBD2 (6 bases). The germline CDR1 and CDR2 sequences are MDHEN and SYDVKM. The CDR3 has 15 residues. The V gene lost 4 bases and the J gene lost 1 base, with 14 bases spanning the gap.

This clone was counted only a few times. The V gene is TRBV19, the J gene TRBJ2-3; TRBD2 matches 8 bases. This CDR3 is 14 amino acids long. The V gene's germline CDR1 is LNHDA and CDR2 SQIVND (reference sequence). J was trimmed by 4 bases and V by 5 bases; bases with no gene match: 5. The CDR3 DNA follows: TGTGCCAGTAGTTTCTCCGGGGGGGCAGATACGCAGTATTTT. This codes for CASSFSGGADTQYF.

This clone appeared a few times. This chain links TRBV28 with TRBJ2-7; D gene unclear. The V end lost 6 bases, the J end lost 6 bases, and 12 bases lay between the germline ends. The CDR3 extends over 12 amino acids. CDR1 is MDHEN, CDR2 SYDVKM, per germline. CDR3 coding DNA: TGTGCCAGCAGGGAAGCAATGCGCGAGCAGTACTTC. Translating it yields CASREAMREQYF.

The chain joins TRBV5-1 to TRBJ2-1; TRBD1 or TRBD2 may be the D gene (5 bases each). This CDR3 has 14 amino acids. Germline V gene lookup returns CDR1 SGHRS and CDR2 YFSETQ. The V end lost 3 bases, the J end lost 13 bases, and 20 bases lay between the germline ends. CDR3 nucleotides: TGCGCCAGCAGCTCCGGGACCGGCGGGTTACCTCAGTTCTTC. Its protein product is CASSSGTGGLPQFF.

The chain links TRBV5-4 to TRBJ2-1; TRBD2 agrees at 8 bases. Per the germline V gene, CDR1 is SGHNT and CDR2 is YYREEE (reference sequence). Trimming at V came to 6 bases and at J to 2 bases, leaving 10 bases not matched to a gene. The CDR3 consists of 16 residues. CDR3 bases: TGTGCCAGCACTCTGTCCAGCGGGAGTCCCTACAATGAGCAGTTCTTC. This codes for CASTLSSGSPYNEQFF. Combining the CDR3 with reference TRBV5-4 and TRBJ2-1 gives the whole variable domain ETGVTQSPTHLIKTRGQQVTLRCSSQSGHNTVSWYQQALGQGPQFIFQYYREEENGRGNFPPRFSGLQFPNYSSELNVNALELDDSALYLCASTLSSGSPYNEQFFGPGTRLTVL.

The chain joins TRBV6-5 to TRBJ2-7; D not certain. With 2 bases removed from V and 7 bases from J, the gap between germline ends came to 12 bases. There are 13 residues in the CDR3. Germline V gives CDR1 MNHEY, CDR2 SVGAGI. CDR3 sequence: CASSYRRSGEQYF. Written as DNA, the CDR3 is TGTGCCAGCAGTTACAGACGATCTGGGGAGCAGTACTTC.

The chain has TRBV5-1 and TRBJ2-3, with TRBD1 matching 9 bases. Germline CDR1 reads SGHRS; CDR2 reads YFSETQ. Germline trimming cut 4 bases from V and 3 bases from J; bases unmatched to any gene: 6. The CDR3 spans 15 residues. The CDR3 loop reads CASSPRQGVTDTQYF. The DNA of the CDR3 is TGCGCCAGCAGCCCCCGACAGGGGGTTACAGATACGCAGTATTTT.

This CDR3 reads CASSLGRSGATDTQYF. DNA of the CDR3: TGCGCCAGCAGCTTGGGCCGGTCGGGGGCCACAGATACGCAGTATTTT. V usage is TRBV5-1 and J usage is TRBJ2-3; D assignment may be TRBD1 or TRBD2 (6 bases each). Trimming left V 0 bases short and J 2 bases short, with 13 bases between. This CDR3 comprises 16 residues. Germline loops: CDR1 SGHRS, CDR2 YFSETQ. Complete variable domain (other parts from reference TRBV5-1 and TRBJ2-3): KAGVTQTPRYLIKTRGQQVTLSCSPISGHRSVSWYQQTPGQGLQFLFEYFSETQRNKGNFPGRFSGRQFSNSRSEMNVSTLELGDSALYLCASSLGRSGATDTQYFGPGTRLTVL.

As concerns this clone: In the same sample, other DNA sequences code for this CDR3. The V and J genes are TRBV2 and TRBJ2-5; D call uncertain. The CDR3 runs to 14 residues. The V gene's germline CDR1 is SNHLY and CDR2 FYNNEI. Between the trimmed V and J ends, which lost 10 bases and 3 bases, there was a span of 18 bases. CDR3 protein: CANDLSSAEETQYF. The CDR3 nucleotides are TGTGCCAACGACCTCTCCAGCGCCGAAGAGACCCAGTACTTC.

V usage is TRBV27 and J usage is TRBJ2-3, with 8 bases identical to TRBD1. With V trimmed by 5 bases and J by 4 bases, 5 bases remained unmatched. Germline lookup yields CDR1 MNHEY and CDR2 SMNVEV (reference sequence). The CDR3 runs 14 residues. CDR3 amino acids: CASSRRQGSDTQYF. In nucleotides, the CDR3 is TGTGCCAGCAGTAGAAGACAGGGGTCAGATACGCAGTATTTT.

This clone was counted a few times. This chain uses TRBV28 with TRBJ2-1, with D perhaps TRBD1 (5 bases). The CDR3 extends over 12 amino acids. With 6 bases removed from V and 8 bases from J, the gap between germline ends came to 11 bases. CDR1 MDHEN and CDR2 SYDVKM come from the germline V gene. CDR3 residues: CASRGRVHEQFF. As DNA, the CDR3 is TGTGCCAGCAGAGGCAGGGTCCATGAGCAGTTCTTC.

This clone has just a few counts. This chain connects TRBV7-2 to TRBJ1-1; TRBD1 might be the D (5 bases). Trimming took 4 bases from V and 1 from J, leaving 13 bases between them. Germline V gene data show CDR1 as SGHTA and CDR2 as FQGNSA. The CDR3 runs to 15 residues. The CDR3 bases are TGTGCCAGCAGCTGGCGAGGGGCAGGGAACACTGAAGCTTTCTTT. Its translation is CASSWRGAGNTEAFF.

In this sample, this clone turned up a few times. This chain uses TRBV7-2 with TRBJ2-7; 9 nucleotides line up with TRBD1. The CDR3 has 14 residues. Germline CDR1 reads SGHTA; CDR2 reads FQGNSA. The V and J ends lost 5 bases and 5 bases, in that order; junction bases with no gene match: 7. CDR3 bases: TGTGCCAGCAGCCAGACAGGGGGATTGAACGAGCAGTACTTC. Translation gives CASSQTGGLNEQYF.

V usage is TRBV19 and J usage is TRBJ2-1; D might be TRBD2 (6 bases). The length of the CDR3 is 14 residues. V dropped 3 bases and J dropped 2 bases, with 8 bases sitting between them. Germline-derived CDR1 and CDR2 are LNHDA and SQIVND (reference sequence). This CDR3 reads CASSIWTTYNEQFF. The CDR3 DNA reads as TGTGCCAGTAGTATTTGGACTACCTACAATGAGCAGTTCTTC.

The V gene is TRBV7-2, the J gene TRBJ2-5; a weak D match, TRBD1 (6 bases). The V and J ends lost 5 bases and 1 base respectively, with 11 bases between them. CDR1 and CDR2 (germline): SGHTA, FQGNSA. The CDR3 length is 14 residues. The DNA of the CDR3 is TGTGCCAGCAGCCTGCAGGGGTTCCAAGAGACCCAGTACTTC. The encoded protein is CASSLQGFQETQYF.

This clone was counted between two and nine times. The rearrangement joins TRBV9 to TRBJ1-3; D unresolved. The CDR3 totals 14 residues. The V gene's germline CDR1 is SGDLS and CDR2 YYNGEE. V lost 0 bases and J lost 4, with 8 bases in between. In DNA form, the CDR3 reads TGTGCCAGCAGCGTAGTGGATCTGGGAAACACCATATATTTT. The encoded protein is CASSVVDLGNTIYF.